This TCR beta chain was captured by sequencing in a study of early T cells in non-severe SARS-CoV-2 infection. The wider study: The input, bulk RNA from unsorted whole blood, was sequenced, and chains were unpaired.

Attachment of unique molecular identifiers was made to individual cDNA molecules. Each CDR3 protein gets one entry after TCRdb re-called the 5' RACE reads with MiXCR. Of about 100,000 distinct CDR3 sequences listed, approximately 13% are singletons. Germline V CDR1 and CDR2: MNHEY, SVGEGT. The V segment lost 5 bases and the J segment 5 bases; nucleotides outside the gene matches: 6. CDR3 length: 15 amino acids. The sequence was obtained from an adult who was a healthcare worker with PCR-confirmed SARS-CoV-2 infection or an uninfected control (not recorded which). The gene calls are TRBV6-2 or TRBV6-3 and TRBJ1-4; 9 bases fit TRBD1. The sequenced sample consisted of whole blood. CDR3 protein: CASSRLGTGNEKLFF. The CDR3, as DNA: TGTGCCAGCAGTCGCCTGGGGACAGGGAATGAAAAACTGTTTTTT.